The 15 T cell receptor beta chains presented below share a single source sample, sequenced in a study of monozygotic twins with cystic fibrosis. The data were produced by immunoSEQ multiplex PCR, yet TCRdb's version contains in-frame clones alone and is incomplete. The sample holds about 36,000 clones, 75% to 95% seen once. The sample was blood. The receptors shown here come from a boy under 10 years old with cystic fibrosis.

This rearrangement joins TRBV19 to TRBJ2-5, with D perhaps assigned TRBD1 or TRBD2 (5 bases each). V dropped 3 bases and J dropped 1 base, with 6 bases sitting between them. Germline values: CDR1 LNHDA, CDR2 SQIVND (reference sequence). This CDR3 has 13 residues. For the CDR3, the DNA is TGTGCCAGTAGTATGGGGACCCAAGAGACCCAGTACTTC. Translated: CASSMGTQETQYF.

The J gene is TRBJ2-5, the V gene TRBV7-9, with unresolved D. V dropped 1 base and J dropped 4 bases, with 7 bases sitting between them. In germline, CDR1 is SEHNR, CDR2 FQNEAQ (reference sequence). This CDR3 spans 13 amino acids. The CDR3 DNA is TGTGCCAGCAGCTTAGTGGTTGGAGAGACCCAGTACTTC. Translated, it gives CASSLVVGETQYF.

This chain joins TRBV11-3 and TRBJ1-2, with D hard to call. The V gene's germline CDR1 is SGHNT and CDR2 YENEEA. This CDR3 is 12 amino acids long. V was pared by 1 base and J by 8 bases, with 8 bases between. In DNA, the CDR3 is TGTGCCAGCAGCTTAGGGGCTGGAGGCTACACCTTC. Amino acid sequence: CASSLGAGGYTF. The full variable domain, its missing parts supplied by reference TRBV11-3 and TRBJ1-2, is EAGVVQSPRYKIIEKKQPVAFWCNPISGHNTLYWYLQNLGQGPELLIRYENEEAVDDSQLPKDRFSAERLKGVDSTLKIQPAELGDSAVYLCASSLGAGGYTFGSGTRLTVV.

This chain links TRBV16 with TRBJ2-7; D is uncertain. Germline-derived CDR1 and CDR2 are KGHSY and FQNENV. This CDR3 has 11 residues. Trimming removed 0 bases from V and 3 bases from J, with 0 bases in between. The CDR3 DNA is TGTGCCAGCAGCCAATCCTACGAGCAGTACTTC. Residues: CASSQSYEQYF.

V is TRBV12-5 and J is TRBJ1-1; D gene unclear. From germline, CDR1 is LGHNT and CDR2 FRNRAP. The CDR3 loop spans 16 amino acids. The V gene lost 0 bases and the J gene lost 1 base, with 12 bases spanning the gap. The CDR3 DNA sequence: TGTGCTAGTGGTTTGGTAGGGATGGCAGAGAACACTGAAGCTTTCTTT. Its translation: CASGLVGMAENTEAFF.

This clone was seen a single time. V gene TRBV6-5 combines with J gene TRBJ2-5; possibly TRBD1 for D (6 bases). In germline, CDR1 is MNHEY, CDR2 SVGAGI. The V gene lost 2 bases and the J gene lost 0 bases, with 10 bases spanning the gap. This CDR3 has 15 amino acids. The CDR3 region is CASSYVQGYQETQYF. As DNA, the CDR3 is TGTGCCAGCAGTTACGTTCAGGGGTACCAAGAGACCCAGTACTTC.

Of note for this clone: Compared with germline, one end of the junction differs, possibly owing to a read error. This rearrangement joins TRBV6-5 to TRBJ2-7; no reliable D call. Germline CDR1 MNHEY, CDR2 SVGAGI. The length of the CDR3 is 11 residues. CDR3: CASRYFYEQYF. CDR3 coding DNA: TGTGCCAGCAGGTACTTCTACGAGCAGTACTTC.

This CDR3 reads CAISPGGESYF. CDR3 in DNA: TGTGCCATCAGCCCCGGGGGGGAGTCGTACTTC. The chain employs TRBV10-3 and TRBJ2-7, with 8 bases identical to TRBD2. V shed 6 bases, J shed 12 bases, and the junction held 7 bases outside the gene matches. The CDR3 is 11 residues long. The germline V gene has CDR1 ENHRY and CDR2 SYGVKD.

This chain joins TRBV28 and TRBJ2-5; D is unclear. V was cut by 0 bases and J by 2 bases, with 4 bases left in between. Germline V CDR1 and CDR2: MDHEN, SYDVKM. This CDR3 comprises 13 residues. CDR3 region: CASSLWGQETQYF. CDR3 DNA sequence: TGTGCCAGCAGTTTATGGGGGCAAGAGACCCAGTACTTC.

V usage is TRBV7-8 and J usage is TRBJ2-7; D perhaps matches TRBD1 (5 bases). V lost 2 bases to trimming and J lost 2 bases, with 13 bases between them. The germline CDR1 and CDR2 sequences are SGHVS and FQNEAQ. This CDR3 comprises 15 residues. CDR3 in DNA: TGTGCCAGCAGCTTAATTACAGGCCCAGCCTACGAGCAGTACTTC. This sequence encodes CASSLITGPAYEQYF. The complete variable domain, with remaining parts taken from reference TRBV7-8 and TRBJ2-7, reads GAGVSQSPRYKVAKRGQDVALRCDPISGHVSLFWYQQALGQGPEFLTYFQNEAQLDKSGLPSDRFFAERPEGSVSTLKIQRTQQEDSAVYLCASSLITGPAYEQYFGPGTRLTVT.

The chain's CDR3 is CASSLVTPAGTEAFF. The CDR3 nucleotides read TGTGCCAGCAGCTTGGTAACGCCTGCGGGCACTGAAGCTTTCTTT. V gene TRBV5-4 combines with J gene TRBJ1-1; D ambiguous. The CDR3 covers 15 residues. Germline CDR1 and CDR2: SGHNT and YYREEE (reference sequence). V lost 0 bases, J lost 4 bases, and 13 bases lay in between.

The rearrangement joins TRBV4-2 to TRBJ1-2, with 11 bases aligning to TRBD1. The CDR3 is 16 residues long. V lost 1 base to trimming and J lost 8 bases; unmatched junction nucleotides: 9. Germline lookup yields CDR1 LGHNA and CDR2 YNFKEQ. The CDR3 DNA is TGTGCCAGCAGCCAAGCCAGAGGACAGGGGGCGCAGGGCTACACCTTC. Translated: CASSQARGQGAQGYTF.

The chain joins TRBV10-3 to TRBJ1-1, with 7 bases aligning to TRBD1. The length of the CDR3 is 15 residues. The germline V gene encodes CDR1 ENHRY and CDR2 SYGVKD. V shed 4 bases and J 1 base; nucleotides not matched to a gene: 6. The CDR3 DNA reads TGTGCCATCAGTGGGATGACAGGGACGAACACTGAAGCTTTCTTT. Protein product: CAISGMTGTNTEAFF.

The V call is TRBV18, the J call TRBJ1-2; D may be TRBD1 (6 bases). CDR1 KGHSH and CDR2 LQKENI come from the germline V gene. CDR3 length: 15 residues. V gave up 3 bases and J gave up 4 bases, with 15 bases separating them. CDR3 nucleotide sequence: TGTGCCAGCTCACCCCGGGACAAGATCCTCTATGGCTACACCTTC. Protein product: CASSPRDKILYGYTF.

The rearrangement uses TRBV19 and TRBJ1-1; D may be TRBD1 (6 bases). Trimming left V 6 bases short and J 2 bases short, with 10 bases between. Per the germline V gene, CDR1 is LNHDA and CDR2 is SQIVND (reference sequence). The CDR3 is 13 residues long. CDR3: CASRRGANTEAFF. CDR3 DNA: TGTGCCAGTAGGAGGGGGGCAAACACTGAAGCTTTCTTT.